This TCR beta chain emerged from a study of metastatic and nonmetastatic thyroid tumors. Study summary: Repertoires of blood and of tissue (tumor or nodule) from malignant and benign thyroid patients were compared. Study-wide points: According to reports, the diversity of TCR beta was significantly higher in malignant thyroid tumors than in benign nodules, and this held in both blood and tumor samples.

This clone was recorded at least ten times. Its antigen is not identified. TCRdb re-clonotyped the PCR reads through MiXCR. Of roughly 98,000 clones in the sample, 14% to 15% are singletons; the top ten hold just over 3.5%. V lost 5 bases to trimming and J lost 5 bases; unmatched junction nucleotides: 14. The length of the CDR3 is 16 residues. Germline V gene lookup returns CDR1 SGHVS and CDR2 FQNEAQ. No treatment of any kind had been given to any patient before thyroid surgery. The sequence was collected from a female donor with papillary thyroid cancer or a benign thyroid nodule (not recorded which). Some clones in this sample may be carry-over from other donors' samples. The gene calls are TRBV7-8 and TRBJ2-7; 8 bases are a match to TRBD1. Sequenced: blood. Written as DNA, the CDR3 is TGTGCCAGCAGCGTAAGGGGTCAGGGGGCTTTTGACGAGCAGTACTTC. It codes for CASSVRGQGAFDEQYF. Full variable domain (missing parts from reference TRBV7-8 and TRBJ2-7): GAGVSQSPRYKVAKRGQDVALRCDPISGHVSLFWYQQALGQGPEFLTYFQNEAQLDKSGLPSDRFFAERPEGSVSTLKIQRTQQEDSAVYLCASSVRGQGAFDEQYFGPGTRLTVT.